Shown below are 21 T cell receptor beta chains from a single sample sequenced in a study of blood T cell repertoires in COVID-19. Clones were sequenced by immunoSEQ multiplex PCR, and TCRdb holds only the in-frame ones, with some missing. The table lists tens of thousands of clones, approximately 85% of them singletons. The sequencing input was peripheral blood. These receptors were obtained from a human donor in a cohort sampled during active COVID-19.

The chain couples TRBV4-1 to TRBJ2-1, with a tentative D call TRBD2 (7 bases). V lost 0 bases to trimming and J lost 7 bases, with 16 bases between them. The V gene's germline CDR1 is MGHRA and CDR2 YSYEKL. CDR3 size: 16 residues. The CDR3 coding sequence is TGCGCCAGCAGCCAAGATCGGGCAGGGGACTATAATGAGCAGTTCTTC. Amino acid sequence: CASSQDRAGDYNEQFF.

The J gene is TRBJ2-5, the V gene TRBV7-9; 11 positions agree with TRBD1. Germline CDR1 and CDR2: SEHNR and FQNEAQ (reference sequence). This CDR3 contains 15 residues. V shed 5 bases, J shed 5 bases, and the junction held 7 bases outside the gene matches. In nucleotides, the CDR3 is TGTGCCAGCAGCCCTGGACAGGGGGCTGCGGAGACCCAGTACTTC. Its protein is CASSPGQGAAETQYF.

The chain carries TRBV19 and TRBJ2-2; a possible D gene is TRBD2 (6 bases). CDR1 LNHDA and CDR2 SQIVND come from the germline V gene (reference sequence). This CDR3 has 15 amino acids. V lost 6 bases and J lost 1, with 12 bases in between. The CDR3 here is CASRRGTLNTGELFF. The CDR3 nucleotides read TGTGCCAGTAGGAGAGGGACTTTGAACACCGGGGAGCTGTTTTTT.

V is TRBV6-2 or TRBV6-3 and J is TRBJ1-5, with D possibly matching TRBD1 (6 bases). CDR3 size: 15 residues. Per germline, CDR1 MNHEY and CDR2 SVGEGT. V was cut by 6 bases and J by 6 bases, with 18 bases left in between. DNA for the CDR3: TGTGCCAGCAGCCTACGAGCCACAGGGATTCAGCCCCAGCATTTT. It encodes CASSLRATGIQPQHF.

In its sample, this clone was seen once. The gene calls are TRBV18 and TRBJ1-2, with 7 bases that match TRBD1. The CDR3 spans 14 residues. Looked up from germline, CDR1 is KGHSH and CDR2 is LQKENI. Losses at the gene ends were 3 bases for V and 1 base for J; bases not matched to a gene: 2. The CDR3 nucleotides read TGTGCCAGCTCACCCGGGACAGATAACTATGGCTACACCTTC. Protein product: CASSPGTDNYGYTF.

The rearrangement links TRBV6-5 to TRBJ2-7, with TRBD2 as a possible D gene (5 bases). This CDR3 spans 13 amino acids. CDR1 and CDR2 (germline): MNHEY, SVGAGI. Trimming took 6 bases from V and 2 from J, leaving 11 bases between them. CDR3 region: CASRTGLAYEQYF. In DNA form, the CDR3 reads TGTGCCAGCAGAACCGGACTGGCCTACGAGCAGTACTTC.

V usage is TRBV5-1 and J usage is TRBJ2-7; D may be TRBD2 (5 bases). Per germline, CDR1 SGHRS and CDR2 YFSETQ. CDR3 length: 14 amino acids. Trimming pared 0 bases from V and 5 bases from J, leaving 12 bases between. CDR3 DNA: TGCGCCAGCAGCTTGGAATCCGGGATGGACGAGCAGTACTTC. Translating gives CASSLESGMDEQYF.

The rearrangement uses TRBV5-1 and TRBJ2-1, with D maybe TRBD2 (6 bases). Per germline, CDR1 SGHRS and CDR2 YFSETQ. Trimming removed 0 bases at V and 8 bases at J, with 15 bases between. This CDR3 contains 15 residues. The CDR3 protein is CASSLDGSGVDEQFF. CDR3 sequence (DNA): TGCGCCAGCAGCTTGGACGGGTCGGGGGTGGATGAGCAGTTCTTC.

This chain connects TRBV19 to TRBJ2-3; 9 bases align to TRBD2. The V segment lost 1 base and the J segment 2 bases; nucleotides outside the gene matches: 1. Germline lookup yields CDR1 LNHDA and CDR2 SQIVND (reference sequence). This CDR3 region has 15 residues. The CDR3: CASSIGLADTDTQYF. In DNA, the CDR3 is TGTGCCAGTAGTATAGGACTAGCGGACACAGATACGCAGTATTTT.

The V and J genes are TRBV7-7 and TRBJ2-3; TRBD1 might be the D (5 bases). This CDR3 is 15 amino acids long. The V gene lost 5 bases and the J gene lost 0 bases, with 12 bases spanning the gap. Germline CDR1 SSHAT, CDR2 FNYEAQ (reference sequence). CDR3 sequence: CASSPDRSSTDTQYF. Here the CDR3 DNA reads TGTGCCAGCAGCCCTGACAGATCTAGCACAGATACGCAGTATTTT. The entire variable domain, with the rest obtained from reference TRBV7-7 and TRBJ2-3, is as follows: GAGVSQSPRYKVTKRGQDVTLRCDPISSHATLYWYQQALGQGPEFLTYFNYEAQPDKSGLPSDRFSAERPEGSISTLTIQRTEQRDSAMYRCASSPDRSSTDTQYFGPGTRLTVL.

CDR3 region: CASSFLRPLAGHTGELFF. The CDR3 DNA is TGTGCCAGCAGTTTCCTTCGACCACTAGCGGGGCACACCGGGGAGCTGTTTTTT. V gene TRBV6-2 or TRBV6-3 combines with J gene TRBJ2-2; 10 nucleotides match TRBD2. With 4 bases clipped from V and 3 bases from J, the junction kept 11 bases outside the gene matches. This CDR3 spans 18 amino acids. Germline assignment: CDR1 MNHEY and CDR2 SVGEGT.

This clone was picked up one time. This rearrangement joins TRBV5-6 to TRBJ1-5, with D unresolved. The germline V and J ends were trimmed by 0 bases and 9 bases, with 7 bases remaining between them. The CDR3 spans 12 residues. Germline CDR1 and CDR2: SGHDT and YYEEEE. DNA of the CDR3: TGTGCCAGCAGCTTGGGGCTTCGGCCCCAGCATTTT. Translated, it gives CASSLGLRPQHF.

CDR3 amino acids: CASSPTGNTEAFF. CDR3 coding DNA: TGTGCCAGCAGCCCGACAGGGAACACTGAAGCTTTCTTT. The V call is TRBV7-9, the J call TRBJ1-1, with D perhaps TRBD1 (6 bases). The germline CDR1 and CDR2 sequences are SEHNR and FQNEAQ (reference sequence). Trimming shortened V by 5 bases and J by 1 base, and 8 bases separated the two germline ends. The CDR3 runs to 13 residues. Filled out from reference TRBV7-9 and TRBJ1-1, the complete variable domain reads DTGVSQNPRHKITKRGQNVTFRCDPISEHNRLYWYRQTLGQGPEFLTYFQNEAQLEKSRLLSDRFSAERPKGSFSTLEIQRTEQGDSAMYLCASSPTGNTEAFFGQGTRLTVV.

The rearrangement links TRBV5-8 to TRBJ2-7; TRBD2 aligns across 13 bases. V lost 0 bases to trimming and J lost 4 bases; unmatched junction nucleotides: 16. The CDR3 spans 20 residues. Germline CDR1 SGHTS, CDR2 YDEGEE. The CDR3 protein is CASSLGLAGGQYEAPYEQYF. The CDR3 DNA is TGTGCCAGCAGCTTGGGACTAGCGGGGGGCCAATACGAGGCTCCATACGAGCAGTACTTC. Full variable domain (rest looked up from reference TRBV5-8 and TRBJ2-7): EAGVTQSPTHLIKTRGQQATLRCSPISGHTSVYWYQQALGLGLQFLLWYDEGEERNRGNFPPRFSGRQFPNYSSELNVNALELEDSALYLCASSLGLAGGQYEAPYEQYFGPGTRLTVT.

This clone is a singleton in its sample. The chain joins TRBV3-1 (or the pseudogene TRBV3-2) to TRBJ1-2, with a tentative D call TRBD1 (6 bases). The CDR3 runs to 15 residues. The V end was cut by 0 bases, the J end by 8 bases, with 16 bases between. Per germline, CDR1 LGHDT and CDR2 YNNKEL (reference sequence). The CDR3 DNA is TGTGCCAGCAGCCAAGACGACAGGATGGTTTTCGGCTACACCTTC. As protein: CASSQDDRMVFGYTF.

The chain employs TRBV4-1 and TRBJ2-2; D not resolved. The V and J ends lost 6 bases and 2 bases respectively, with 7 bases between them. This CDR3 is 13 amino acids long. Germline loops: CDR1 MGHRA, CDR2 YSYEKL. The CDR3 sequence is CASSRVNTGELFF. DNA for the CDR3: TGCGCCAGCAGTAGAGTTAACACCGGGGAGCTGTTTTTT.

The chain links TRBV3-1 (or the pseudogene TRBV3-2) to TRBJ1-1, with D unclear. Germline CDR1 LGHDT, CDR2 YNNKEL (reference sequence). The CDR3 extends over 12 amino acids. The germline V and J ends were trimmed by 4 bases and 2 bases, with 5 bases remaining between them. The CDR3 DNA is TGTGCCAGCAGCCGCGGTAACACTGAAGCTTTCTTT. Translation: CASSRGNTEAFF.

This sequence joins TRBV12-3 or TRBV12-4 and TRBJ2-1; 9 nucleotides agree with TRBD2. V shed 5 bases and J 9 bases; nucleotides not matched to a gene: 5. The CDR3 loop spans 13 amino acids. The chain's CDR3 is CASSLLAGIEQFF. CDR3 in DNA: TGTGCCAGCAGTCTCCTAGCGGGGATTGAGCAGTTCTTC.

V gene TRBV7-2 combines with J gene TRBJ2-3; 11 bases line up with TRBD2. V was clipped by 8 bases and J by 0 bases; unmatched bases: 13. Germline V gives CDR1 SGHTA, CDR2 FQGNSA. The CDR3 loop spans 18 amino acids. For the CDR3, the DNA is TGTGCCAGCGCAAAAGGGCTAGCGGGGGGTTCTAGCACAGATACGCAGTATTTT. It specifies CASAKGLAGGSSTDTQYF.

The chain links TRBV7-9 to TRBJ1-1; TRBD1 agrees at 8 bases. This CDR3 comprises 11 residues. Per the germline V gene, CDR1 is SEHNR and CDR2 is FQNEAQ (reference sequence). J lost 10 bases, V lost 4 bases, and 2 bases had no gene match. The CDR3 DNA sequence: TGTGCCAGCAGCTACGACAGGGGAGCTTTCTTT. Protein: CASSYDRGAFF.

This clone was seen only a few times. The chain links TRBV18 to TRBJ1-6, with TRBD1 identical over 7 bases. Germline CDR1 is KGHSH and CDR2 is LQKENI. After removal of 5 bases from V and 7 bases from J, the junction contained 5 bases not matched to a gene. The CDR3 has 14 residues. CDR3 nucleotide sequence: TGTGCCAGCTCAACACAGGGGAGGAATTCACCCCTCCACTTT. It codes for CASSTQGRNSPLHF. The complete variable domain, with remaining parts taken from reference TRBV18 and TRBJ1-6, reads NAGVMQNPRHLVRRRGQEARLRCSPMKGHSHVYWYRQLPEEGLKFMVYLQKENIIDESGMPKERFSAEFPKEGPSILRIQQVVRGDSAAYFCASSTQGRNSPLHFGNGTRLTVT.